This T cell receptor (beta chain) was recorded in a study of blood T cells in healthy people across ages. Study-wide results and caveats: Observed TCR beta diversity per million T cells went down as age went up. This fall followed a roughly linear course with age. Since the PBMCs were unsorted, naive and antigen-experienced cells could not be conclusively compared. No one knew whether donors had CMV, which possibly confounded expanded clonotype changes.

This clonotype was observed a handful of times. Its antigen is currently unknown. Germline assignment: CDR1 MGHDK and CDR2 SYGVNS. The J segment lost 2 bases and the V segment lost 1 base, leaving 4 bases of the junction unmatched. There are 15 residues in the CDR3. Next came a second PCR, run for 7 to 11 cycles, which used a sample-barcoded 5' primer along with a J-beta primer mix. Each CDR3 protein gets one entry after TCRdb re-called the 5' RACE reads with MiXCR. The sample shows over 950,000 distinct CDR3 sequences, roughly 51% of them seen only once. The sequenced sample was blood. The rearrangement joins TRBV25-1 to TRBJ1-2; 7 bases match TRBD1. The sequence was obtained from a woman aged 55-70 years in good health. CDR3 in amino acids: CASSEFRGGNYGYTF. Here the CDR3 DNA reads TGTGCCAGCAGTGAATTCAGGGGGGGAAACTATGGCTACACCTTC.